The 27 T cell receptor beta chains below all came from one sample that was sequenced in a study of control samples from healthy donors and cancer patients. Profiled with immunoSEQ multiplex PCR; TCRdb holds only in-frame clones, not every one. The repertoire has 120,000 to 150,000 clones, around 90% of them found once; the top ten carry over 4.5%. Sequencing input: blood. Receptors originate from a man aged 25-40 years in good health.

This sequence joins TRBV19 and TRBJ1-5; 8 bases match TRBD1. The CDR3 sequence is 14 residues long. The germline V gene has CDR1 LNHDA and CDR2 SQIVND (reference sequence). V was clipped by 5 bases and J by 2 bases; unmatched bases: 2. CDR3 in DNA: TGTGCCAGTAGTCTGACAGGGGGCAATCAGCCCCAGCATTTT. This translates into CASSLTGGNQPQHF. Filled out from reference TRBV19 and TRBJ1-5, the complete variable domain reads DGGITQSPKYLFRKEGQNVTLSCEQNLNHDAMYWYRQDPGQGLRLIYYSQIVNDFQKGDIAEGYSVSREKKESFPLTVTSAQKNPTAFYLCASSLTGGNQPQHFGDGTRLSIL.

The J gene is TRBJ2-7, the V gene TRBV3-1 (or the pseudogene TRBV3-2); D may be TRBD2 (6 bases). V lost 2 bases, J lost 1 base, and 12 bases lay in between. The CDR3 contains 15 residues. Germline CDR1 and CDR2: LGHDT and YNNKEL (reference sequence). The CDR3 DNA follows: TGTGCCAGCAGCCAATTCCTGGGGACTTCCTACGAGCAGTACTTC. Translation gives CASSQFLGTSYEQYF.

The CDR3 nucleotides read TGTGCCATCAGTGAAGCGGGAGTTGTAGATACGCAGTATTTT. It yields the protein CAISEAGVVDTQYF. J is TRBJ2-3 and V is TRBV10-3; 8 nucleotides agree with TRBD2. Trimming took 3 bases from V and 5 from J; bases not matched to a gene: 4. Per the germline V gene, CDR1 is ENHRY and CDR2 is SYGVKD. The CDR3 has 14 amino acids.

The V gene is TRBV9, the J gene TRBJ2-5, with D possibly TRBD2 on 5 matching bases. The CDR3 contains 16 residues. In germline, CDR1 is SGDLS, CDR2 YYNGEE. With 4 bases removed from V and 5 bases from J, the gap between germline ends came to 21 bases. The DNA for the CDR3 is TGTGCCAGCAGCTCCCAACCCAATCGGGGAACGGAGACCCAGTACTTC. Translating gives CASSSQPNRGTETQYF.

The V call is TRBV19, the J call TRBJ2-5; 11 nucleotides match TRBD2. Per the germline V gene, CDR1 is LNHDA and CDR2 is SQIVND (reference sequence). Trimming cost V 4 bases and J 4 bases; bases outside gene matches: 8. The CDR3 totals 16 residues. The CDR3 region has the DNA TGTGCCAGTAGTACAGTAGCGGGAGGGCCGGGAGAGACCCAGTACTTC. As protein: CASSTVAGGPGETQYF. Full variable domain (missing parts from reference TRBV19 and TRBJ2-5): DGGITQSPKYLFRKEGQNVTLSCEQNLNHDAMYWYRQDPGQGLRLIYYSQIVNDFQKGDIAEGYSVSREKKESFPLTVTSAQKNPTAFYLCASSTVAGGPGETQYFGPGTRLLVL.

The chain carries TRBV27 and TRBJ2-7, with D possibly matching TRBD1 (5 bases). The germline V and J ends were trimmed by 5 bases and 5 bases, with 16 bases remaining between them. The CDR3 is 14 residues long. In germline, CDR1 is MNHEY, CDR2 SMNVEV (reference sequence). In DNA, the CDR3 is TGTGCCAGCAGTCTTCGGGTGGGGCCCCACGAGCAGTACTTC. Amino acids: CASSLRVGPHEQYF.

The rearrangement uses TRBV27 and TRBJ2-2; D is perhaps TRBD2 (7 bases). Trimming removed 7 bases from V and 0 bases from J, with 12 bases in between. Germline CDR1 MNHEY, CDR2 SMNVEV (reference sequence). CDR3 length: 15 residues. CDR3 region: CASNLGGPNTGELFF. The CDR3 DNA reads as TGTGCCAGCAACCTCGGGGGGCCGAACACCGGGGAGCTGTTTTTT.

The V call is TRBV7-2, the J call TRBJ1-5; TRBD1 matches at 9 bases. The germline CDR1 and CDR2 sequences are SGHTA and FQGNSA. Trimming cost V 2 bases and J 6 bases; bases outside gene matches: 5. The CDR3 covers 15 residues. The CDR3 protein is CASSLNRGQFQPQHF. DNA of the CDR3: TGTGCCAGCAGCTTAAACAGGGGGCAGTTTCAGCCCCAGCATTTT.

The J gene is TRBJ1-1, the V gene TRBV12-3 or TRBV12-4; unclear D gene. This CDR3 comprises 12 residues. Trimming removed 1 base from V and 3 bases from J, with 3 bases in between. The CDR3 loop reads CASSLEYTEAFF. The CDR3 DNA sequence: TGTGCCAGCAGTTTAGAGTACACTGAAGCTTTCTTT.

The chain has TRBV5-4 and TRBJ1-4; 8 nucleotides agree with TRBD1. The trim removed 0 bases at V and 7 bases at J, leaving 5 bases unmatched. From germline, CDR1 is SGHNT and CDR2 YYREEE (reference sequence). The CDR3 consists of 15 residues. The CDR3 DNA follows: TGTGCCAGCAGCTTGGCCAGGGGGCAGGGTGAAAAACTGTTTTTT. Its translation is CASSLARGQGEKLFF.

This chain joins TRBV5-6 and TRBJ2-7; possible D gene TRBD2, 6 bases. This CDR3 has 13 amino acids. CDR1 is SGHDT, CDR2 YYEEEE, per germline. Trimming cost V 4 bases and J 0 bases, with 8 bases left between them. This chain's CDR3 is CASSPGLSYEQYF. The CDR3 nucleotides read TGTGCCAGCAGCCCGGGACTCTCCTACGAGCAGTACTTC.

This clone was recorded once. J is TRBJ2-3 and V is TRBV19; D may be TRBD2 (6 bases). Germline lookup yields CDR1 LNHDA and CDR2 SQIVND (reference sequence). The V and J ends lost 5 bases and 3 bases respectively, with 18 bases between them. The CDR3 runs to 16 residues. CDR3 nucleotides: TGTGCCAGTAGTGGTTCCGGGAGCTTGGGAACAGATACGCAGTATTTT. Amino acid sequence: CASSGSGSLGTDTQYF.

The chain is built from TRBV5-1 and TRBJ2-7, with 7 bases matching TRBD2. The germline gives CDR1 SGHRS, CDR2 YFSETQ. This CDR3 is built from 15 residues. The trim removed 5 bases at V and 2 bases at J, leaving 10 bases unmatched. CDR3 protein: CASRELAGDPYEQYF. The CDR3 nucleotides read TGCGCCAGCAGGGAACTGGCGGGGGACCCCTACGAGCAGTACTTC.

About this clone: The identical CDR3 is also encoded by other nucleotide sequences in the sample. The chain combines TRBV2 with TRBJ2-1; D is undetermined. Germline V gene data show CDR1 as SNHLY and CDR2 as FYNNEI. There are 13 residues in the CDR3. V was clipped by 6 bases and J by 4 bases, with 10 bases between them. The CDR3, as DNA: TGTGCCAGCAGGCTGCTTTCATACAATGAGCAGTTCTTC. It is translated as CASRLLSYNEQFF. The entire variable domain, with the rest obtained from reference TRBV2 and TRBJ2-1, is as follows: EPEVTQTPSHQVTQMGQEVILRCVPISNHLYFYWYRQILGQKVEFLVSFYNNEISEKSEIFDDQFSVERPDGSNFTLKIRSTKLEDSAMYFCASRLLSYNEQFFGPGTRLTVL.

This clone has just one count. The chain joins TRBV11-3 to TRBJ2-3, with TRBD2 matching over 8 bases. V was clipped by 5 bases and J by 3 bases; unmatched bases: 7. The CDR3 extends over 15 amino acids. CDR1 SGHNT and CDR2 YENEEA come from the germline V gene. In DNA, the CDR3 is TGTGCCAGCAGCCCCTTAGCGGGATTGACAGATACGCAGTATTTT. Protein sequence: CASSPLAGLTDTQYF. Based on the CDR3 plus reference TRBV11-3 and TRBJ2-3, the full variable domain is EAGVVQSPRYKIIEKKQPVAFWCNPISGHNTLYWYLQNLGQGPELLIRYENEEAVDDSQLPKDRFSAERLKGVDSTLKIQPAELGDSAVYLCASSPLAGLTDTQYFGPGTRLTVL.

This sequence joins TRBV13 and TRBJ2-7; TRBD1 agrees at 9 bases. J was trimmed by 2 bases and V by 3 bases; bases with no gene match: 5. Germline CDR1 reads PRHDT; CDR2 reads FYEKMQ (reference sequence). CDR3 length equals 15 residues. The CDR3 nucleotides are TGTGCCAGCAGCTTCCGCCGGACAGGGGCCTACGAGCAGTACTTC. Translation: CASSFRRTGAYEQYF.

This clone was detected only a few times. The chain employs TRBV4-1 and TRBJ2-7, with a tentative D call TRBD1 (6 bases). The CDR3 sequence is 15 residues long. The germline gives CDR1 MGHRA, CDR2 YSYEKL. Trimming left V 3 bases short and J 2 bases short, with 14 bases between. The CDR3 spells CASSHDPTGTYEQYF. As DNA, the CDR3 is TGCGCCAGCAGCCACGATCCGACAGGTACCTACGAGCAGTACTTC.

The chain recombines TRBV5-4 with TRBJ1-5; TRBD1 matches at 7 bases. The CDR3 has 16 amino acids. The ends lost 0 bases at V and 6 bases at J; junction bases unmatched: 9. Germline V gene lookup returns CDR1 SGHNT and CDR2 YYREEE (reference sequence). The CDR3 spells CASSLGGGGGGQPQHF. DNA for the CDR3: TGTGCCAGCAGCTTGGGGGGTGGAGGGGGCGGTCAGCCCCAGCATTTT. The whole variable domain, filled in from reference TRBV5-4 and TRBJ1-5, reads ETGVTQSPTHLIKTRGQQVTLRCSSQSGHNTVSWYQQALGQGPQFIFQYYREEENGRGNFPPRFSGLQFPNYSSELNVNALELDDSALYLCASSLGGGGGGQPQHFGDGTRLSIL.

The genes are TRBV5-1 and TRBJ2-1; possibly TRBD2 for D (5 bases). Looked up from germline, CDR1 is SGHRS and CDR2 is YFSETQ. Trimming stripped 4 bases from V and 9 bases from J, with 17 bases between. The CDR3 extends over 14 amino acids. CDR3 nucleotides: TGCGCCAGCAGCCTCGGACGGGGTCGGGGTGAGCAGTTCTTC. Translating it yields CASSLGRGRGEQFF.

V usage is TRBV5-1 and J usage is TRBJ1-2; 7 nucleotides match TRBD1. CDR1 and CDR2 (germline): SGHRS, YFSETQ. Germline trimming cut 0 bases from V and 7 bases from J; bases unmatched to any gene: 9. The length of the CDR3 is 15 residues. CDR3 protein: CASSLGDSGVSGYTF. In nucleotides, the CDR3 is TGCGCCAGCAGCTTGGGGGACAGTGGTGTTTCTGGCTACACCTTC.

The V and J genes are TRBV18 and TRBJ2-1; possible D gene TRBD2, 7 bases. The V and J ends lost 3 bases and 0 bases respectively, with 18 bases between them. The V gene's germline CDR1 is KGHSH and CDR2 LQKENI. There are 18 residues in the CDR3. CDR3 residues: CASSPGGGAPFSYNEQFF. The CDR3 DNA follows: TGTGCCAGCTCACCTGGAGGGGGGGCCCCTTTCTCCTACAATGAGCAGTTCTTC. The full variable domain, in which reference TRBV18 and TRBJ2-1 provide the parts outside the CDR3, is NAGVMQNPRHLVRRRGQEARLRCSPMKGHSHVYWYRQLPEEGLKFMVYLQKENIIDESGMPKERFSAEFPKEGPSILRIQQVVRGDSAAYFCASSPGGGAPFSYNEQFFGPGTRLTVL.

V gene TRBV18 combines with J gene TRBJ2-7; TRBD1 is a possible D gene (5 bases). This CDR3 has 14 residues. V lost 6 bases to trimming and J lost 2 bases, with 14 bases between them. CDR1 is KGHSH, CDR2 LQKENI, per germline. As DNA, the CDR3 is TGTGCCAGCTCCCAGGGTAAATTAACCTACGAGCAGTACTTC. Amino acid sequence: CASSQGKLTYEQYF.

The CDR3 DNA follows: TGCGCCAGCAGTCCCGGGAGATACAATGAGCAGTTCTTC. Translating gives CASSPGRYNEQFF. The chain carries TRBV4-3 and TRBJ2-1, with a weak D call TRBD2 (6 bases). Germline-derived CDR1 and CDR2 are LGHNA and YSLEER. This CDR3 region has 13 residues. Trimming pared 6 bases from V and 4 bases from J, leaving 10 bases between.

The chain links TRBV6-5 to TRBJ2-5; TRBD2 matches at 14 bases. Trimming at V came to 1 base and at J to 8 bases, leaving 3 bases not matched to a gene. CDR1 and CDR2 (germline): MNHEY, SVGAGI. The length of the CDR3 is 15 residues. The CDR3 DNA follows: TGTGCCAGCAGTTACTTCGGGACTAGCGGGAGCACCCAGTACTTC. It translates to CASSYFGTSGSTQYF.

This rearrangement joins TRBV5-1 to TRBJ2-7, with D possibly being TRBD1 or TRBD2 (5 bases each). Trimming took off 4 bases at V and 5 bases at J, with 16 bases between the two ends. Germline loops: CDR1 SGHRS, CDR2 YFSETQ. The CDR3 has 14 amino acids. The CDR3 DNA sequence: TGCGCCAGCAGCCCGGACGGGGCCTGGGACGAGCAGTACTTC. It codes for CASSPDGAWDEQYF. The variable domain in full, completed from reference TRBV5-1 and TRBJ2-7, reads KAGVTQTPRYLIKTRGQQVTLSCSPISGHRSVSWYQQTPGQGLQFLFEYFSETQRNKGNFPGRFSGRQFSNSRSEMNVSTLELGDSALYLCASSPDGAWDEQYFGPGTRLTVT.

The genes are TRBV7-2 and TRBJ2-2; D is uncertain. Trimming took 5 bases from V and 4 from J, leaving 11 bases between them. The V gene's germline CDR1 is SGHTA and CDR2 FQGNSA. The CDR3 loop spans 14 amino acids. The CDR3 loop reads CASSQALSTGELFF. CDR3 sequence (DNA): TGTGCCAGCAGCCAGGCCTTGAGCACCGGGGAGCTGTTTTTT.

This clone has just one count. The CDR3 reads CASGLQPNQPQHF. The CDR3 nucleotides read TGTGCTAGTGGTTTACAGCCCAATCAGCCCCAGCATTTT. The J gene is TRBJ1-5, the V gene TRBV12-5, with D hard to call. Germline V lookup: CDR1 LGHNT, CDR2 FRNRAP. The length of the CDR3 is 13 residues. Deletions cut 3 bases from V and 3 bases from J, with 6 bases between.